Below are 17 T cell receptor beta chains sequenced from a single sample in a study of graft-versus-host responses after intestinal transplantation. Produced via immunoSEQ multiplex PCR; TCRdb's table is partial and in-frame only. The profile covers around 100,000 clones, with roughly nine tenths appearing a single time and roughly 0.97% taken by the ten largest. Their antigens are not known. This specimen was unstimulated CD4+ T cells sorted from spleen or lymph node cells, taken before transplant. The receptor set was obtained from a human donor who was the organ donor for an intestinal transplant.

The chain employs TRBV28 and TRBJ2-2; perhaps TRBD1 as D (6 bases). Germline assignment: CDR1 MDHEN and CDR2 SYDVKM. V was shortened by 6 bases and J by 0 bases, with 17 bases between the two germline ends. CDR3 length equals 17 residues. In DNA form, the CDR3 reads TGTGCCAGCAGACCGCCCGAGGGACACACGAACACCGGGGAGCTGTTTTTT. It codes for CASRPPEGHTNTGELFF. Full variable domain (remainder filled in from reference TRBV28 and TRBJ2-2): DVKVTQSSRYLVKRTGEKVFLECVQDMDHENMFWYRQDPGLGLRLIYFSYDVKMKEKGDIPEGYSVSREKKERFSLILESASTNQTSMYLCASRPPEGHTNTGELFFGEGSRLTVL.

Turning to this clone: The junction shows a germline mismatch at one end, possibly a read error. The rearrangement uses TRBV7-9 and TRBJ1-2, with 11 positions matching TRBD1. The CDR3 covers 14 residues. CDR1 is SEHNR and CDR2 is FQNEAQ in the germline V gene (reference sequence). CDR3 sequence reads: CASGLSDRGPGYTF. As DNA, the CDR3 is TGTGCCAGCGGCTTATCGGACAGGGGGCCTGGCTACACCTTC.

CDR3 nucleotides: TGCAGTGTCCGAGCGGGGGGCAGAGAGACCCAGTACTTC. It translates to CSVRAGGRETQYF. The chain recombines TRBV29-1 with TRBJ2-5, with 9 bases matching TRBD2. CDR3 size: 13 residues. Looked up from germline, CDR1 is SQVTM and CDR2 is ANQGSEA.

The chain carries TRBV29-1 and TRBJ1-1; D may be TRBD1 (5 bases). Germline V lookup: CDR1 SQVTM, CDR2 ANQGSEA. CDR3 length: 13 amino acids. With 6 bases removed from V and 0 bases from J, the gap between germline ends came to 11 bases. CDR3 sequence: CSVPGEVNTEAFF. The CDR3 nucleotides read TGCAGCGTCCCGGGGGAGGTGAACACTGAAGCTTTCTTT.

The chain is built from TRBV5-6 and TRBJ2-7, with D unclear. The V gene lost 2 bases and the J gene lost 1 base, with 13 bases spanning the gap. Germline V gives CDR1 SGHDT, CDR2 YYEEEE. This CDR3 spans 15 amino acids. Here the CDR3 reads CASSLVSGQSYEQYF. The CDR3 DNA reads TGTGCCAGCAGCTTAGTTTCCGGGCAATCCTACGAGCAGTACTTC.

The V and J genes are TRBV18 and TRBJ1-5; D is unresolved. Looked up from germline, CDR1 is KGHSH and CDR2 is LQKENI. This CDR3 region has 15 residues. With 1 base removed from V and 1 base from J, the gap between germline ends came to 8 bases. The CDR3 region has the DNA TGTGCCAGCTCACCACTGTGGGGAAGCAATCAGCCCCAGCATTTT. Its translation is CASSPLWGSNQPQHF.

The rearrangement joins TRBV28 to TRBJ2-1; D possibly corresponds to TRBD1 (6 bases). Germline V gives CDR1 MDHEN, CDR2 SYDVKM. V was clipped by 11 bases and J by 4 bases, with 9 bases between them. There are 11 residues in the CDR3. DNA of the CDR3: TGTGCCGCACAGGGTTACAATGAGCAGTTCTTC. Translation gives CAAQGYNEQFF.

V gene TRBV25-1 combines with J gene TRBJ1-1; maybe TRBD1 (6 bases). The CDR3 runs to 14 residues. V lost 5 bases and J lost 2, with 12 bases in between. Germline lookup yields CDR1 MGHDK and CDR2 SYGVNS. The CDR3 reads CASSPDRTNTEAFF. The CDR3 nucleotides are TGTGCCAGCAGTCCAGACAGGACAAACACTGAAGCTTTCTTT. Together with reference TRBV25-1 and TRBJ1-1, the CDR3 gives the full variable domain: EADIYQTPRYLVIGTGKKITLECSQTMGHDKMYWYQQDPGMELHLIHYSYGVNSTEKGDLSSESTVSRIRTEHFPLTLESARPSHTSQYLCASSPDRTNTEAFFGQGTRLTVV.

The chain couples TRBV5-1 to TRBJ1-4; the match to TRBD1 covers 7 bases. Trimming removed 0 bases from V and 8 bases from J; junction bases left unmatched: 7. Per germline, CDR1 SGHRS and CDR2 YFSETQ. This CDR3 spans 15 amino acids. CDR3 DNA sequence: TGCGCCAGCAGCTTGGCGGGACAGCCTCGGGAAAAACTGTTTTTT. It translates to CASSLAGQPREKLFF. Variable domain in full (rest from reference TRBV5-1 and TRBJ1-4): KAGVTQTPRYLIKTRGQQVTLSCSPISGHRSVSWYQQTPGQGLQFLFEYFSETQRNKGNFPGRFSGRQFSNSRSEMNVSTLELGDSALYLCASSLAGQPREKLFFGSGTQLSVL.

The chain joins TRBV5-1 to TRBJ2-3, with TRBD2 matching over 9 bases. This CDR3 spans 16 amino acids. The germline gives CDR1 SGHRS, CDR2 YFSETQ. The trim removed 4 bases at V and 4 bases at J, leaving 10 bases unmatched. The CDR3 region has the DNA TGCGCCAGCAGCCCGATAGGCGGGGGGGCAGCAGATACGCAGTATTTT. Translated, it gives CASSPIGGGAADTQYF.

The table lists this clone with a few counts. This chain uses TRBV6-6 with TRBJ2-7; 7 bases are shared with TRBD1. The length of the CDR3 is 14 residues. Trimming took 8 bases from V and 0 from J; bases not matched to a gene: 7. Germline CDR1 is MNHNY and CDR2 is SVGAGI (reference sequence). The CDR3 DNA follows: TGTGCCAGCGCCCCCGGGACAGTCTCCTACGAGCAGTACTTC. It translates to CASAPGTVSYEQYF.

The chain links TRBV7-8 to TRBJ2-7, with D tentatively TRBD1 or TRBD2 (6 bases each). The V end lost 1 base, the J end lost 3 bases, and 10 bases lay between the germline ends. From germline, CDR1 is SGHVS and CDR2 FQNEAQ. The CDR3 length is 14 residues. In DNA, the CDR3 is TGTGCCAGCAGCTTAGGGGGGCGGGACTACGAGCAGTACTTC. Protein sequence: CASSLGGRDYEQYF.

The chain has TRBV6-5 and TRBJ1-5; D is unresolved. The length of the CDR3 is 15 residues. V dropped 6 bases and J dropped 0 bases, with 12 bases sitting between them. Germline V gene lookup returns CDR1 MNHEY and CDR2 SVGAGI. The CDR3 region is CASSWEDYSNQPQHF. The CDR3 nucleotides read TGTGCCAGCAGCTGGGAGGACTATAGCAATCAGCCCCAGCATTTT.

The V gene is TRBV10-3, the J gene TRBJ2-7; D is ambiguous. V lost 4 bases to trimming and J lost 0 bases, with 10 bases between them. The germline V gene encodes CDR1 ENHRY and CDR2 SYGVKD. This CDR3 comprises 14 residues. In DNA, the CDR3 is TGTGCCATCAGTGCGGGCGTTAGCTCCTACGAGCAGTACTTC. The encoded protein is CAISAGVSSYEQYF.

The chain recombines TRBV5-5 with TRBJ1-5, with a tentative D call TRBD1 (5 bases). Germline V gene sequence: CDR1 SGHKS, CDR2 YYEKEE (reference sequence). The CDR3 is made up of 15 amino acids. V was clipped by 1 base and J by 7 bases, with 15 bases between them. The CDR3 spells CASSLWRGPGQPQHF. CDR3 DNA: TGTGCCAGCAGCTTGTGGCGGGGCCCGGGGCAGCCCCAGCATTTT.

This clone was detected a few times. The chain recombines TRBV4-1 with TRBJ1-6; D call uncertain. CDR1 is MGHRA and CDR2 is YSYEKL in the germline V gene. The CDR3 spans 15 residues. V lost 6 bases and J 7 bases, leaving 16 bases between the germline ends. The CDR3 DNA reads TGCGCCAGCAGACCGACCTGGGAGGGAAATTCACCCCTCCACTTT. Its protein is CASRPTWEGNSPLHF.

This chain links TRBV4-2 with TRBJ2-6, with TRBD2 matching over 7 bases. This CDR3 has 18 amino acids. The germline gives CDR1 LGHNA, CDR2 YNFKEQ. Trimming at V came to 0 bases and at J to 0 bases, leaving 5 bases not matched to a gene. The CDR3 here is CASSQDVSGGSGANVLTF. CDR3 coding DNA: TGTGCCAGCAGCCAAGATGTTTCGGGGGGCTCTGGGGCCAACGTCCTGACTTTC.